Presented here are 22 T cell receptor beta chains from one specimen sequenced in a study of tumor-infiltrating lymphocytes in primary liver carcinoma. Total RNA amounting to 450 to 500 ng was the source from which TCR beta cDNA was made with a constant-region primer. For TCR beta, libraries were produced by three nested multiplex PCR rounds using slightly modified ARM-PCR. Each of the first two PCR rounds ran roughly 9 cycles with TRBV1-TRBV30 forward and C-beta reverse primers. TCRdb reanalysed the multiplex PCR reads using MiXCR and keeps one entry per CDR3 protein. The sample yields 75,000 to 80,000 distinct CDR3 sequences, roughly 71% seen once. Taking about 17-33 mg of unsorted bulk tissue, the authors co-extracted RNA and DNA. Material for sequencing was tumor-adjacent normal liver tissue. The receptors derive from a man in his forties or fifties with primary liver carcinoma and hepatitis B virus infection.

This chain joins TRBV6-2 or TRBV6-3 and TRBJ1-1; maybe TRBD1 (6 bases). There are 14 residues in the CDR3. CDR1 and CDR2 (germline): MNHEY, SVGEGT. The V end was cut by 8 bases, the J end by 4 bases, with 17 bases between. The CDR3 region has the DNA TGTGCCAGCCGGCAGGGGTTTCCGGGCACTGAAGCTTTCTTT. Translating it yields CASRQGFPGTEAFF.

For this clonotype: A junction boundary mismatches the germline segment, possibly from a read error. The V gene is TRBV5-1, the J gene TRBJ2-2; 13 bases are a match to TRBD2. Germline assignment: CDR1 SGHRS and CDR2 YFSETQ. The CDR3 sequence is 19 residues long. As DNA, the CDR3 is TGCGCCAGCAGCTACCTACTAGCGGGGGGGGCATCGAACGCCGGGGAGCTGCTTTTT. This codes for CASSYLLAGGASNAGELLF.

In the case of this clonotype: This may be a read error, as it is one base from a much larger clone. The chain employs TRBV24-1 and TRBJ1-3; D remains ambiguous. The CDR3 totals 14 residues. The germline V gene encodes CDR1 KGHDR and CDR2 SFDVKD. Trimming pared 5 bases from V and 2 bases from J, leaving 9 bases between. The CDR3, as DNA: TGTGCCACCAGTGGTCCAGAAACTGGAAACACCATATATTTT. The encoded protein is CATSGPETGNTIYF.

Worth noting for this clonotype: A much larger clone sits a single nucleotide away, making a read error possible. This chain joins TRBV28 and TRBJ2-7, with a tentative D call TRBD2 (6 bases). This CDR3 spans 14 amino acids. CDR1 MDHEN and CDR2 SYDVKM come from the germline V gene. The CDR3 protein is CASSLIGSPYERYF. Here the CDR3 DNA reads TGTGCCAGCAGTTTGATCGGGAGTCCCTATGAGCGGTACTTC.

Notes on this clonotype: The conserved final phenylalanine or tryptophan is absent from the CDR3, which likely points to a read error. The V call is TRBV28, the J call TRBJ2-7; 10 nucleotides align to TRBD2. The CDR3 runs to 14 residues. Germline-derived CDR1 and CDR2 are MDHEN and SYDVKM. CDR3 coding DNA: TGTGCCAACAGTCCTCTAGCGGGAGCCTACGAGCAGTACATC. Protein product: CANSPLAGAYEQYI.

To note about this clonotype: Because the CDR3 is missing its conserved closing phenylalanine or tryptophan, this is likely a read error. The chain carries TRBV29-1 and TRBJ2-3; a weak D match, TRBD1 (6 bases). This CDR3 contains 13 residues. CDR1 and CDR2 from the germline V gene are SQVTM and ANQGSEA. The CDR3: CSVEPTGTNTQYS. CDR3 DNA: TGCAGCGTTGAACCGACAGGCACAAATACGCAGTATTCT.

The CDR3 is CASSLDKIMSYNSPLHF. CDR3 sequence (DNA): TGTGCCAGCAGTTTGGACAAGATAATGTCCTATAATTCACCCCTCCACTTT. The V call is TRBV28, the J call TRBJ1-6; weak D call: TRBD1 (5 bases). Trimming took off 3 bases at V and 1 base at J, with 13 bases between the two ends. The CDR3 sequence is 17 residues long. Germline CDR1 is MDHEN and CDR2 is SYDVKM. The full variable domain, its missing parts supplied by reference TRBV28 and TRBJ1-6, is DVKVTQSSRYLVKRTGEKVFLECVQDMDHENMFWYRQDPGLGLRLIYFSYDVKMKEKGDIPEGYSVSREKKERFSLILESASTNQTSMYLCASSLDKIMSYNSPLHFGNGTRLTVT.

The chain uses TRBV29-1 and TRBJ2-3, with TRBD2 matching over 12 bases. With 5 bases clipped from V and 11 bases from J, the junction kept 2 bases outside the gene matches. The length of the CDR3 is 11 residues. CDR1 and CDR2 (germline): SQVTM, ANQGSEA. As DNA, the CDR3 is TGCAGCGTTAGACTAGCGGGAGTGCAGTATTTT. Translated, it gives CSVRLAGVQYF.

CDR3 sequence reads: CASSRDLGETQYF. In DNA, the CDR3 is TGTGCCAGCAGCAGGGACTTAGGAGAGACCCAGTACTTC. This chain connects TRBV6-1 to TRBJ2-5; D might be TRBD2 (6 bases). This CDR3 is built from 13 residues. CDR1 and CDR2 from the germline V gene are MNHNS and SASEGT. Trimming took off 6 bases at V and 4 bases at J, with 12 bases between the two ends.

Of note for this clonotype: A read error may be the cause here, since a much bigger clone is one base away. The chain recombines TRBV28 with TRBJ1-5, with D unclear. CDR1 and CDR2 from the germline V gene are MDHEN and SYDVKM. The CDR3 has 15 residues. CDR3 protein: CASSLLQYSDQPQHF. The CDR3, as DNA: TGTGCCAGCAGTTTATTACAGTATAGCGATCAGCCCCAGCATTTT.

This clonotype turned up a few times. This may be a read error: a much more frequent sequence differs by one nucleotide. This chain joins TRBV29-1 and TRBJ2-1, with TRBD2 matching 9 bases. V lost 3 bases and J lost 8; bases outside the gene matches: 2. CDR1 is SQVTM and CDR2 is ANQGSEA in the germline V gene. The CDR3 spans 12 residues. CDR3 region: CSVEASGDEQFF. Written as DNA, the CDR3 is TGCAGCGTTGAGGCTAGCGGGGATGAGCAGTTCTTC.

Worth noting for this clonotype: Being one base from a much bigger clone, this may be a read error. The chain carries TRBV12-3 or TRBV12-4 and TRBJ2-2; D might be TRBD1 (7 bases). The CDR3 loop spans 17 amino acids. Trimming removed 6 bases from V and 5 bases from J, with 22 bases in between. The DNA for the CDR3 is TGTGCCAGCAGCCCCGGGAGAGGGGGCGCGGGGACCGGGGAGCTGTTTTTT. It is translated as CASSPGRGGAGTGELFF.

Ten or more counts support this clonotype. This chain links TRBV7-9 with TRBJ1-1; D is undetermined. V gave up 2 bases and J gave up 4 bases, with 14 bases separating them. CDR3 size: 15 residues. CDR1 is SEHNR and CDR2 is FQNEAQ in the germline V gene (reference sequence). The CDR3 DNA follows: TGTGCCAGCAGCTTATTTGGACGGGAGGGCACTGAAGCTTTCTTT. Translating it yields CASSLFGREGTEAFF.

Turning to this clonotype: A much larger clone lies a single base off, so this may be a read error. As DNA, the CDR3 is TGTGCCTCCAGTGACACGGACAGGGACAATGAGCAGTTCTTC. Amino acid sequence: CASSDTDRDNEQFF. The rearrangement uses TRBV24-1 and TRBJ2-1, with TRBD1 identical over 8 bases. The CDR3 runs to 14 residues. Germline V CDR1 and CDR2: KGHDR, SFDVKD.

This clonotype has a count of ten or more. The genes are TRBV5-5 and TRBJ2-1, with D maybe TRBD1 (6 bases). V was clipped by 3 bases and J by 8 bases, with 12 bases between them. The CDR3 sequence is 13 residues long. Looked up from germline, CDR1 is SGHKS and CDR2 is YYEKEE (reference sequence). CDR3 sequence: CASSSAGEHEQFF. The CDR3 region has the DNA TGTGCCAGCAGCTCGGCAGGGGAGCATGAGCAGTTCTTC. The full variable domain, in which reference TRBV5-5 and TRBJ2-1 provide the parts outside the CDR3, is DAGVTQSPTHLIKTRGQQVTLRCSPISGHKSVSWYQQVLGQGPQFIFQYYEKEERGRGNFPDRFSARQFPNYSSELNVNALLLGDSALYLCASSSAGEHEQFFGPGTRLTVL.

Regarding this clonotype: It is likely a read error, because the conserved phenylalanine at the end of the CDR3 is missing. The chain employs TRBV6-5 and TRBJ1-1; perhaps TRBD1 as D (5 bases). Germline V CDR1 and CDR2: MNHEY, SVGAGI. This CDR3 has 14 amino acids. The CDR3 DNA reads as TGTGCCAGTAGTTACGGCGGGACCCGCACTGAAGCTTTCCTT. Translated, it gives CASSYGGTRTEAFL.

Comment on this clonotype: The CDR3 ends on some other residue instead of the conserved phenylalanine or tryptophan, so this is likely a read error. This chain connects TRBV29-1 to TRBJ2-3, with D unclear. This CDR3 comprises 13 residues. In germline, CDR1 is SQVTM, CDR2 ANQGSEA. The V and J ends lost 3 bases and 4 bases respectively, with 11 bases between them. As DNA, the CDR3 is TGCAGCGTTGAGGAAGGTGGGGCAGATACGCAGTATATT. Its protein is CSVEEGGADTQYI.

This chain's CDR3 is CAIRVDRRRSFGANVLTF. The CDR3 DNA follows: TGTGCCATCAGGGTGGACAGGAGAAGGTCGTTTGGGGCCAACGTCCTGACTTTC. The chain has TRBV10-3 and TRBJ2-6, with TRBD1 identical over 7 bases. V lost 6 bases and J lost 3; bases outside the gene matches: 14. The CDR3 has 18 amino acids. Germline-derived CDR1 and CDR2 are ENHRY and SYGVKD.

This clonotype was detected only once. The junction does not match germline at one end; this may be a read error. CDR3 coding DNA: TGCACCAGCTCAACGGGGGACGTCTACGAGCAGTACTTC. Its protein product is CTSSTGDVYEQYF. The gene calls are TRBV4-3 and TRBJ2-7; the D gene is possibly TRBD2 (6 bases). Looked up from germline, CDR1 is LGHNA and CDR2 is YSLEER. The CDR3 totals 13 residues.

About this clonotype: An end of the junction differs from the germline gene, which may be a read error. The chain has TRBV7-3 and TRBJ2-1; D uncertain. Per germline, CDR1 SGHTA and CDR2 FQGTGA. This CDR3 has 15 residues. CDR3 loop: CASSLGPSSHNEQFF. CDR3 DNA sequence: TGTGCTAGCAGCTTAGGCCCGAGCTCCCACAATGAGCAGTTCTTC.

Remarks on this clonotype: The junction shows a germline mismatch at one end, possibly a read error. This rearrangement joins TRBV6-6 to TRBJ2-2, with 8 positions matching TRBD2. The CDR3 contains 20 residues. The germline gives CDR1 MNHNY, CDR2 SVGAGI (reference sequence). The CDR3 nucleotides are TGTGCCAGTAGTTACCTCTCTCGAGGAGCGGGAGTCAAGAACACCGGGGAGCTGTTTTTT. Translating gives CASSYLSRGAGVKNTGELFF.

This clonotype was observed a handful of times. The rearrangement joins TRBV4-2 to TRBJ2-7; D is undetermined. The CDR3 contains 13 residues. Trimming cost V 1 base and J 1 base, with 5 bases left between them. Per the germline V gene, CDR1 is LGHNA and CDR2 is YNFKEQ. The CDR3 DNA reads as TGTGCCAGCAGCCAAGGGGGATCCTACGAGCAGTACTTC. It specifies CASSQGGSYEQYF.